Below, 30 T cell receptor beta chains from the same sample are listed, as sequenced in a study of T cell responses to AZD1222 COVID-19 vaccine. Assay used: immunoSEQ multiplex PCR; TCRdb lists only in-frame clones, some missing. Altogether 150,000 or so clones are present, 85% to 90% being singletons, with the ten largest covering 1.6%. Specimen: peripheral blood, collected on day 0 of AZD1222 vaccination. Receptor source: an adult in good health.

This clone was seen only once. This CDR3 reads CASSLKVRGNYGYTF. CDR3 bases: TGTGCCAGCAGCTTGAAAGTCCGCGGGAACTATGGCTACACCTTC. This sequence joins TRBV5-6 and TRBJ1-2; unclear D gene. Germline-derived CDR1 and CDR2 are SGHDT and YYEEEE. This CDR3 region has 15 residues. V gave up 1 base and J gave up 2 bases, with 12 bases separating them. Complete variable domain (other parts from reference TRBV5-6 and TRBJ1-2): DAGVTQSPTHLIKTRGQQVTLRCSPKSGHDTVSWYQQALGQGPQFIFQYYEEEERQRGNFPDRFSGHQFPNYSSELNVNALLLGDSALYLCASSLKVRGNYGYTFGSGTRLTVV.

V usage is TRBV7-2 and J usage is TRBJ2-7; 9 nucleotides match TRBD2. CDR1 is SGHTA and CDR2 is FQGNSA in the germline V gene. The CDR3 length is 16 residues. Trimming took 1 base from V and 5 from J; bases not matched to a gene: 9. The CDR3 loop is CASSLVAGVGRNEQYF. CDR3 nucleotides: TGTGCCAGCAGCTTAGTAGCGGGAGTGGGCAGAAACGAGCAGTACTTC.

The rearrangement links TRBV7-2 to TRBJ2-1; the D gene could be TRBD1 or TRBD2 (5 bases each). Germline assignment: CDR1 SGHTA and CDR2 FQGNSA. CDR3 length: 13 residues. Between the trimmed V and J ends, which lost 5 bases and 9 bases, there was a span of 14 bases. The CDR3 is CASSTGPGREQFF. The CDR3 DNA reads TGTGCCAGCAGCACGGGACCAGGCCGTGAGCAGTTCTTC. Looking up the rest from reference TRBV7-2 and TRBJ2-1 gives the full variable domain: GAGVSQSPSNKVTEKGKDVELRCDPISGHTALYWYRQSLGQGLEFLIYFQGNSAPDKSGLPSDRFSAERTGGSVSTLTIQRTQQEDSAVYLCASSTGPGREQFFGPGTRLTVL.

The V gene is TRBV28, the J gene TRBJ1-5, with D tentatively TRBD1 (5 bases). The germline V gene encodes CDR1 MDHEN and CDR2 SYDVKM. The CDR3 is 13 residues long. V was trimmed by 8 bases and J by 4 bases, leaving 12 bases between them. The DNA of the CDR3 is TGTGCCAGCGAAACCCCAGGGAATCAGCCCCAGCATTTT. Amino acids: CASETPGNQPQHF. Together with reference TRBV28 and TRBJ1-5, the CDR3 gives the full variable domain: DVKVTQSSRYLVKRTGEKVFLECVQDMDHENMFWYRQDPGLGLRLIYFSYDVKMKEKGDIPEGYSVSREKKERFSLILESASTNQTSMYLCASETPGNQPQHFGDGTRLSIL.

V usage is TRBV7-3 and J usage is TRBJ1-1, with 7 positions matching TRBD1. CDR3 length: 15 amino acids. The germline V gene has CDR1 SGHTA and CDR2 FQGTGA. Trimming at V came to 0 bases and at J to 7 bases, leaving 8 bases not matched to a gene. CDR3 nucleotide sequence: TGTGCCAGCAGCTTAACGGCTGACAGGGAGGGTGAAGCTTTCTTT. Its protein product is CASSLTADREGEAFF. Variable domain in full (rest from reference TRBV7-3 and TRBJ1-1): GAGVSQTPSNKVTEKGKYVELRCDPISGHTALYWYRQSLGQGPEFLIYFQGTGAADDSGLPNDRFFAVRPEGSVSTLKIQRTERGDSAVYLCASSLTADREGEAFFGQGTRLTVV.

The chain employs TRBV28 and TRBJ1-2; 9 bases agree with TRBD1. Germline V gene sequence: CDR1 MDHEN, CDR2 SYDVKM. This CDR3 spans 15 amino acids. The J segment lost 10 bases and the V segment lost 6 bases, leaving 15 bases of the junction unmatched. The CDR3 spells CASRHTGWTGVAYTF. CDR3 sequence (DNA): TGTGCCAGCAGGCACACAGGTTGGACAGGGGTCGCCTACACCTTC.

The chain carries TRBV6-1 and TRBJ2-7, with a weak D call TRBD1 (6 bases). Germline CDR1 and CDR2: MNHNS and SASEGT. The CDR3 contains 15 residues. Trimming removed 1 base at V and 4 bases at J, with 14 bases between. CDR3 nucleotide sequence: TGTGCCAGCAGTGAAGATGAAGGGGGTTGGTACGAGCAGTACGTC. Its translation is CASSEDEGGWYEQYV.

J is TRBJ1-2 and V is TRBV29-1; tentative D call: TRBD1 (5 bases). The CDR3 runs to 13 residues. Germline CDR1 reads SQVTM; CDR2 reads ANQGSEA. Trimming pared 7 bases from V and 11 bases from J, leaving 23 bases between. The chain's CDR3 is CSASTAPDSVYTF. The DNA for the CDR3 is TGCAGCGCTTCGACAGCCCCCGATTCTGTATACACCTTC.

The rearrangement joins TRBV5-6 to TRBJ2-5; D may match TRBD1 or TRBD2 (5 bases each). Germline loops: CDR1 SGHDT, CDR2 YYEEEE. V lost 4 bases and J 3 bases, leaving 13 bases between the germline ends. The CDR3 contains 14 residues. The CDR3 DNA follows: TGTGCCAGCAGCCCTCCCCTGGGGGAAGAGACCCAGTACTTC. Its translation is CASSPPLGEETQYF.

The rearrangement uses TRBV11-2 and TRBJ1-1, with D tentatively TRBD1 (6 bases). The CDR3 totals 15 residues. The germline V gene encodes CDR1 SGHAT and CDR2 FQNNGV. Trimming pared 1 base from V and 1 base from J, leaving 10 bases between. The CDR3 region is CASSLGIQGNTEAFF. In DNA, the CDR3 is TGTGCCAGCAGCTTAGGAATACAGGGGAACACTGAAGCTTTCTTT.

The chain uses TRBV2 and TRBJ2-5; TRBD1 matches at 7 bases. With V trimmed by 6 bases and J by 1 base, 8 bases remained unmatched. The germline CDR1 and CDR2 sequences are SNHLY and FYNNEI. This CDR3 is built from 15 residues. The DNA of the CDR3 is TGTGCCAGCAGGGAGACAGGGACGGCCCAAGAGACCCAGTACTTC. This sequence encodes CASRETGTAQETQYF.

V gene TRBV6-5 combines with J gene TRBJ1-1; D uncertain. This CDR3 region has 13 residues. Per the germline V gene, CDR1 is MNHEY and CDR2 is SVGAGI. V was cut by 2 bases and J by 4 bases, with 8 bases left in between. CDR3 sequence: CASSYQRTTEAFF. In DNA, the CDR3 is TGTGCCAGCAGTTACCAGAGAACCACTGAAGCTTTCTTT.

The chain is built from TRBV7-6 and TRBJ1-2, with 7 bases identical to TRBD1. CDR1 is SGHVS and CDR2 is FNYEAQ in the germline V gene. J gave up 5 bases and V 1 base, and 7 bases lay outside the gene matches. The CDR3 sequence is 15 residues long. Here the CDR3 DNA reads TGTGCCAGCAGCTTAGTACAGGGGCGGATGTATGGCTACACCTTC. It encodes CASSLVQGRMYGYTF.

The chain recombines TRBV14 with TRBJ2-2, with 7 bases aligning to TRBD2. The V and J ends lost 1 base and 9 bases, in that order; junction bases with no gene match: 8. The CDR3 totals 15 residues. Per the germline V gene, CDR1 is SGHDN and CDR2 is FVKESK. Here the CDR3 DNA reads TGTGCCAGCAGCCAAGGAGGCCAGGGAGGGAGGGAGCTGTTTTTT. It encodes CASSQGGQGGRELFF.

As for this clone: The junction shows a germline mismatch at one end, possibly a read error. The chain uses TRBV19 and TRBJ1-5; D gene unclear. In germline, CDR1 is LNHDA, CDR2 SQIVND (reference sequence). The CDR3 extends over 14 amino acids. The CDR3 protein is CASSAISGNQPRHF. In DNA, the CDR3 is TGTGCCAGTAGTGCAATCTCGGGTAATCAGCCCCGGCATTTT.

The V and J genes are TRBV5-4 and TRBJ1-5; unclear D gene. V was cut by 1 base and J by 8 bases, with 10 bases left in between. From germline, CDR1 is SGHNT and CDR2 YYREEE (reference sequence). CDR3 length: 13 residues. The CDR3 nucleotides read TGTGCCAGCAGCTTGTACGGGATGGAGCCCCAGCATTTT. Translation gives CASSLYGMEPQHF. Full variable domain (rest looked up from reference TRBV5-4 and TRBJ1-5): ETGVTQSPTHLIKTRGQQVTLRCSSQSGHNTVSWYQQALGQGPQFIFQYYREEENGRGNFPPRFSGLQFPNYSSELNVNALELDDSALYLCASSLYGMEPQHFGDGTRLSIL.

The CDR3 reads CASKGISSGNTIYF. CDR3 DNA sequence: TGTGCCAGCAAAGGGATTAGCTCTGGAAACACCATATATTTT. The chain employs TRBV28 and TRBJ1-3; D gene unclear. Germline V gene lookup returns CDR1 MDHEN and CDR2 SYDVKM. The CDR3 length is 14 residues. V shed 7 bases and J shed 0 bases, with 10 bases lying between them.

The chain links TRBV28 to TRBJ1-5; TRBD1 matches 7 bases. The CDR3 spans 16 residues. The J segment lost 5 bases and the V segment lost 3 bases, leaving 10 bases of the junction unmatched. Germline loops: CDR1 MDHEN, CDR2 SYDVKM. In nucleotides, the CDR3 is TGTGCCAGCAGTTTGTGGACAGGTGGTTACGATCAGCCCCAGCATTTT. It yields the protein CASSLWTGGYDQPQHF. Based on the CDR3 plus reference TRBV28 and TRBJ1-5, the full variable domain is DVKVTQSSRYLVKRTGEKVFLECVQDMDHENMFWYRQDPGLGLRLIYFSYDVKMKEKGDIPEGYSVSREKKERFSLILESASTNQTSMYLCASSLWTGGYDQPQHFGDGTRLSIL.

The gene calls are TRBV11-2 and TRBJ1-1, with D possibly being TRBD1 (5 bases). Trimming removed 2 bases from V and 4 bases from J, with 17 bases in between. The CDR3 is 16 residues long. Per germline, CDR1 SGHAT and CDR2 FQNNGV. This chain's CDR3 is CASSLRSRQGFTEAFF. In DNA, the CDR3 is TGTGCCAGCAGCTTACGAAGTCGTCAGGGCTTCACTGAAGCTTTCTTT.

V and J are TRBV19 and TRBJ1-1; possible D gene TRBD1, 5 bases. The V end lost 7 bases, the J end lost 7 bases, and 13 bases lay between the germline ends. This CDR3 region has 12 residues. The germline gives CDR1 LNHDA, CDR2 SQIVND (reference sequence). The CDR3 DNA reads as TGTGCCAGTACCCTAGCCGGGGGTGAAGCTTTCTTT. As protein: CASTLAGGEAFF. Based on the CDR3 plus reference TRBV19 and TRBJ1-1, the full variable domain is DGGITQSPKYLFRKEGQNVTLSCEQNLNHDAMYWYRQDPGQGLRLIYYSQIVNDFQKGDIAEGYSVSREKKESFPLTVTSAQKNPTAFYLCASTLAGGEAFFGQGTRLTVV.

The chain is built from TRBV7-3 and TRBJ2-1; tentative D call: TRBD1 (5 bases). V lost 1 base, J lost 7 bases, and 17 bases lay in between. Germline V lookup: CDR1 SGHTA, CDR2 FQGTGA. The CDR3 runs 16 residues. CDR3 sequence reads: CASSLRVGRGGNEQFF. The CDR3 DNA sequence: TGTGCCAGCAGCTTAAGGGTCGGTAGGGGTGGGAATGAGCAGTTCTTC. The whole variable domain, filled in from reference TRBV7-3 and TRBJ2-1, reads GAGVSQTPSNKVTEKGKYVELRCDPISGHTALYWYRQSLGQGPEFLIYFQGTGAADDSGLPNDRFFAVRPEGSVSTLKIQRTERGDSAVYLCASSLRVGRGGNEQFFGPGTRLTVL.

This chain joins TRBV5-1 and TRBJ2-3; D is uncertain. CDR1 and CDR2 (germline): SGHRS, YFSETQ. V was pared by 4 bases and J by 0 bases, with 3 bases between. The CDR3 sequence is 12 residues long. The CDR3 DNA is TGCGCCAGCAGCGAGAGCACAGATACGCAGTATTTT. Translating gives CASSESTDTQYF.

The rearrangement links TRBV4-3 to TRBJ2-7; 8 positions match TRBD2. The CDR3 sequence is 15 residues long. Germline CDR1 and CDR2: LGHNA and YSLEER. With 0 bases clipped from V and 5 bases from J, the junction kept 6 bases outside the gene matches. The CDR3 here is CASSQEGLVGHEQYF. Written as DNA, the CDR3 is TGCGCCAGCAGCCAAGAGGGACTAGTAGGACACGAGCAGTACTTC.

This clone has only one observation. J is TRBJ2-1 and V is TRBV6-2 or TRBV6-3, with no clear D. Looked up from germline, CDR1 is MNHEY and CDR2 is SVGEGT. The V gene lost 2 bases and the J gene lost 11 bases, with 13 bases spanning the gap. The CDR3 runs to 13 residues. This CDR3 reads CASSYPNEIQQFF. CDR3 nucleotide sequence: TGTGCCAGCAGTTACCCTAATGAAATTCAGCAGTTCTTC.

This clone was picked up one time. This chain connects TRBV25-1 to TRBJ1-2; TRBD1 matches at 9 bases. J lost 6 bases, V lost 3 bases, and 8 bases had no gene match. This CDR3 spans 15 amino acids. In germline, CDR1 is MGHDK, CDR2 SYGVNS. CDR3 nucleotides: TGTGCCAGCAGTGAGGACAGGGGCCCCCATGATGGCTACACCTTC. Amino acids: CASSEDRGPHDGYTF.

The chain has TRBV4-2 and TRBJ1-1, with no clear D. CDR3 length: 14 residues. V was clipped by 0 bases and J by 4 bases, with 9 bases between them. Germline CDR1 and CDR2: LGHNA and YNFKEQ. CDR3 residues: CASSQDQVGTEAFF. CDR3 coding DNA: TGTGCCAGCAGCCAAGATCAGGTGGGCACTGAAGCTTTCTTT.

As DNA, the CDR3 is TGTGCCAGCAGTTTAGATGCCATGACCCTCAATGAGCAGTTCTTC. This translates into CASSLDAMTLNEQFF. This chain connects TRBV28 to TRBJ2-1; D remains unclear. The CDR3 consists of 15 residues. Trimming pared 2 bases from V and 6 bases from J, leaving 14 bases between. Germline CDR1 is MDHEN and CDR2 is SYDVKM.

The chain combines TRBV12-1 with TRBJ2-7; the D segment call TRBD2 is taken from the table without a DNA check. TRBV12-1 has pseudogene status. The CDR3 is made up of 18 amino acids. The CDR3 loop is CASSEGGKRGWVSYEQYV. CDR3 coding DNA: TGTGCCAGCAGCGAGGGGGGTAAGCGGGGCTGGGTGTCGTACGAGCAGTACGTC.

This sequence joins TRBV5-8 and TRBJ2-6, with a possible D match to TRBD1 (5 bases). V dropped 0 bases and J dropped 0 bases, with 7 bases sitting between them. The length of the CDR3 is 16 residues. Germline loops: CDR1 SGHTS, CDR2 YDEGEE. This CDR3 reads CASSLGQHSGANVLTF. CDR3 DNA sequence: TGTGCCAGCAGCTTGGGACAGCACTCTGGGGCCAACGTCCTGACTTTC.

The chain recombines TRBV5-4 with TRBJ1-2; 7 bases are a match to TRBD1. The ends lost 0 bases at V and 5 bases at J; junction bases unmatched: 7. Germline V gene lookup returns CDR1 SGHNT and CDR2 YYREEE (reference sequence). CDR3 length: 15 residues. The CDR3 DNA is TGTGCCAGCAGCTTGGGGACAGGTGGCGGGTATGGCTACACCTTC. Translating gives CASSLGTGGGYGYTF. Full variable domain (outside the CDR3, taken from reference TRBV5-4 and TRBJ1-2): ETGVTQSPTHLIKTRGQQVTLRCSSQSGHNTVSWYQQALGQGPQFIFQYYREEENGRGNFPPRFSGLQFPNYSSELNVNALELDDSALYLCASSLGTGGGYGYTFGSGTRLTVV.